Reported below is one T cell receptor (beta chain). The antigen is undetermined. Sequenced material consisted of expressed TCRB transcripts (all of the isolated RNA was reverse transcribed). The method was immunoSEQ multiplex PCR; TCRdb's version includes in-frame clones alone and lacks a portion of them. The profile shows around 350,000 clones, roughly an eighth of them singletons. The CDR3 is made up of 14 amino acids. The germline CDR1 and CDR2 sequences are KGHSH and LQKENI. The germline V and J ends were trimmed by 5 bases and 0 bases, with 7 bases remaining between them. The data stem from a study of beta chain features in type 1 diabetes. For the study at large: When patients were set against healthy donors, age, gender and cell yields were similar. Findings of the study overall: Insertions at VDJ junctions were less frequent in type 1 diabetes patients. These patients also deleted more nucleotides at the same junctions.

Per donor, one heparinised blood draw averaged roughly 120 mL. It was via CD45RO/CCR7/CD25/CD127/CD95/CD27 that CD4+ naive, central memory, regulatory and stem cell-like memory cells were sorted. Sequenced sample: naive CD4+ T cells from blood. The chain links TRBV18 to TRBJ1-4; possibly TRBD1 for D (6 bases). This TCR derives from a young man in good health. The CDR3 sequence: CASSNRATNEKLFF. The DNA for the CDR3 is TGTGCCAGCTCAAACAGGGCAACTAATGAAAAACTGTTTTTT.